This record concerns one T cell receptor (beta chain) sequence. Profiling relied on immunoSEQ multiplex PCR, and the TCRdb table lists in-frame clones only, not all of them. The sample consists of roughly 45,000 clones, roughly nine tenths of them appearing once. Germline V gene sequence: CDR1 SGHTA, CDR2 FQGTGA. This CDR3 has 16 residues. V lost 5 bases to trimming and J lost 0 bases; unmatched junction nucleotides: 4. The sample comes from a study of technical replicates of blood from a handful of donors. The chain joins TRBV7-3 to TRBJ2-6, with 7 bases aligning to TRBD1. Sequenced material: PBMCs. This receptor was identified in a human donor in good health. Some clones in this sample may be carry-over from other donors' samples. The CDR3 is CASSKGDSSGANVLTF. In nucleotides, the CDR3 is TGTGCCAGCAGCAAAGGGGACAGCTCTGGGGCCAACGTCCTGACTTTC.